This T cell receptor beta chain was identified in a study of PD-L1 blockade in urothelial cancer. Study information: Investigators checked blood 3 weeks (second dose) and 6 weeks after treatment start. Per blood sample, T cells had a median of roughly 150,000.

Some clones are missing from TCRdb's copy, which holds only in-frame ones; the method was immunoSEQ multiplex PCR. This table holds roughly 43,000 clones, approximately 77% found once. The CDR3 sequence is 16 residues long. V lost 3 bases, J lost 10 bases, and 13 bases stayed unmatched. In germline, CDR1 is MNHEY, CDR2 SMNVEV (reference sequence). Sample: PBMCs, taken around atezolizumab (anti-PD-L1) treatment. The clonotype was recovered from a man between 65 and 85 years old with urothelial cancer. The V and J genes are TRBV27 and TRBJ2-1; 9 bases match TRBD2. CDR3 coding DNA: TGTGCCAGCAGTTTGGGCGTGGCGGGAGGGCCGGAGGAGCAGTTCTTC. This codes for CASSLGVAGGPEEQFF.